This is a list of T cell receptor beta chains from one sample in a study of T cell responses to AZD1222 COVID-19 vaccine. The data were produced by immunoSEQ multiplex PCR, yet TCRdb's version contains in-frame clones alone and is incomplete. The sample carries approximately 100,000 clones, approximately 90% recorded once. Here the sequenced sample was peripheral blood, taken on day 0 of AZD1222 vaccination. The receptors were gathered from an adult in good health. CDR3s include the opening cysteine and the closing phenylalanine or tryptophan.

V	J	CDR3
TRBV21-1	TRBJ2-7	CASSKVGRPNSYEQYF
TRBV3-1/TRBV3-2	TRBJ2-2	CASKPGQRLTGELFF
TRBV24-1	TRBJ2-3	CATSGTGLAGSDTQYF
TRBV11-2	TRBJ1-2	CASSLSLDAVGGYGYTF
TRBV19	TRBJ1-2	CASSESNYGYTF
TRBV7-9	TRBJ1-4	CASSIGTAAEKLFF
TRBV6-1	TRBJ1-4	CASSEGTYEPATNEKLFF
TRBV6-6	TRBJ2-1	CASSYLYNEQFF
TRBV6-6	TRBJ2-7	CASSYGGGAKEQYF
TRBV4-1	TRBJ1-6	CASSQDLFGMVKNNSPLHF
TRBV11-2	TRBJ1-1	CASSLYDSASTEAFF
TRBV9	TRBJ1-1	CASSAGTQGAFF
TRBV3-1/TRBV3-2	TRBJ2-5	CASSQWTGETQYF
TRBV12-3/TRBV12-4	TRBJ1-4	CASSLDSEKLFF
TRBV5-1	TRBJ1-4	CASSPGLPNEKLFF
TRBV27	TRBJ2-3	CASSFRGEGTDTQYF
TRBV18	TRBJ1-1	CASSPWDREEAFF
TRBV9	TRBJ2-1	CASSVDEWGEYNEQFF
TRBV20-1	TRBJ2-7	CSASFSGGLEQYF
TRBV7-9	TRBJ1-6	CASSLGQGGSPLHF
TRBV19	TRBJ1-5	CASSKAGTHFTRNQPQHF
TRBV30	TRBJ1-1	CAWSSPGQGRF
TRBV5-1	TRBJ2-5	CASSPGLAGWETQYF
TRBV7-8	TRBJ2-7	CASSLVGLRLSLHEQYF
TRBV2	TRBJ1-2	CASSEQVDYGYTF
TRBV12-3/TRBV12-4	TRBJ2-7	CASSLGGTYEQYF
TRBV27	TRBJ1-4	CASSLGRFNEKLFF
TRBV21-1	TRBJ2-2	CASSDQGQGSKENTGELFF
TRBV3-1/TRBV3-2	TRBJ1-5	CASSQDPSPTLTIGFPQHF
TRBV5-1	TRBJ1-1	CASSFNYRASMNTEAFF
TRBV25-1	TRBJ1-2	CASSEAMSHYGYTF
TRBV9	TRBJ1-1	CASSGRDTSPGREAFF
TRBV6-5	TRBJ1-1	CASTTGGPGNTEAFF
TRBV19	TRBJ1-1	CASSIDRTFQLDTEAFF
TRBV7-6	TRBJ2-7	CASSLRQGEEYEQYF
TRBV6-6	TRBJ1-2	CASRSPGTLYGYTF
TRBV6-5	TRBJ2-1	CASSFSRGSSEQFF
TRBV6-6	TRBJ2-7	CASSRPRTGGINEQYF
TRBV4-1	TRBJ2-1	CASSKLVGSYNEQFF
TRBV7-9	TRBJ1-5	CASSFRNNQPQHF
TRBV27	TRBJ1-6	CASSLAWWGEGNSPLHF
TRBV6-4	TRBJ2-1	CASSDFLVGEQFF
TRBV19	TRBJ1-3	CASRWETTGSNTIYF
TRBV10-1	TRBJ1-1	CASTGGLNTEAFF
TRBV23-1	TRBJ1-5	CASSRLSRTYSNQPQHF
TRBV7-8	TRBJ1-1	CASSLEVRLNTEAFF
TRBV4-2	TRBJ1-2	CASSQDGGRTANYGYTF
TRBV3-1/TRBV3-2	TRBJ2-7	CASSQDHAVSYEQYF
TRBV19	TRBJ1-1	CASSTSASTEAFF
TRBV5-1	TRBJ2-7	CASSQTGDEQYF
TRBV7-8	TRBJ2-1	CASNPSTGRSYNEQFF
TRBV27	TRBJ1-3	CASSQTGGSGNTIYF
TRBV7-9	TRBJ2-5	CASSQGQVTLETQYF
TRBV12-3/TRBV12-4	TRBJ2-3	CASSFRGTDTQYF
TRBV14	TRBJ2-7	CASSSIYMAGEHYEQYF
TRBV5-1	TRBJ1-1	CASSFGTGRGMNTEAFF
TRBV7-9	TRBJ1-3	CASSLFRAGNTIYF
TRBV27	TRBJ2-7	CASRRRGDSTYEQYF
TRBV30	TRBJ2-7	CAWSVGTGYLYEQYF